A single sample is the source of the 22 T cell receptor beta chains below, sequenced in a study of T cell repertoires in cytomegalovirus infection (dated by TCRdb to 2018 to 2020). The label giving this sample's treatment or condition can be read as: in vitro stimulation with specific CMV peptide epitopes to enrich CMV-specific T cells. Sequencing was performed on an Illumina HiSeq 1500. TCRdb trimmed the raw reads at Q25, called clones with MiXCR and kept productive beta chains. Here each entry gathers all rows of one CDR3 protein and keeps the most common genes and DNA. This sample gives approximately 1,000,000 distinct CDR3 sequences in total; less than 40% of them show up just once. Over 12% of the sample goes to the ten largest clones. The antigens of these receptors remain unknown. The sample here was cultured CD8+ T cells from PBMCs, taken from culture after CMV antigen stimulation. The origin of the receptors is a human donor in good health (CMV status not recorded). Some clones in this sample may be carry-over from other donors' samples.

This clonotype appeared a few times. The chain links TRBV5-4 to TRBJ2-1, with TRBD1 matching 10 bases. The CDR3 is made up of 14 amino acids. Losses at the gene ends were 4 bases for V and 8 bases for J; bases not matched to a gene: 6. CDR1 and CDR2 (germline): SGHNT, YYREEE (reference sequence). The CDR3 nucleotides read TGTGCCAGCAGCCCCGGGACAGGGGATTATGAGCAGTTCTTC. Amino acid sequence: CASSPGTGDYEQFF.

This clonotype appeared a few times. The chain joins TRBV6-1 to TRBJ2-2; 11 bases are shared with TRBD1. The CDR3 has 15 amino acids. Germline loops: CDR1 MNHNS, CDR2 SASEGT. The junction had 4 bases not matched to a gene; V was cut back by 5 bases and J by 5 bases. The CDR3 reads CASSRGQGATGELFF. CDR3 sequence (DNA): TGTGCCAGCAGTCGCGGACAGGGGGCAACCGGGGAGCTGTTTTTT.

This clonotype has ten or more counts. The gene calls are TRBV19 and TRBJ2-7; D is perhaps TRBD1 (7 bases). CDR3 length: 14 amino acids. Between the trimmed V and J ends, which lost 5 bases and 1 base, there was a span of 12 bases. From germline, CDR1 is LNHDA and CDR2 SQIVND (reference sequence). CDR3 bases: TGTGCCAGTAGTCAACAGGGGAGGTCCTACGAGCAGTACTTC. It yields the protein CASSQQGRSYEQYF.

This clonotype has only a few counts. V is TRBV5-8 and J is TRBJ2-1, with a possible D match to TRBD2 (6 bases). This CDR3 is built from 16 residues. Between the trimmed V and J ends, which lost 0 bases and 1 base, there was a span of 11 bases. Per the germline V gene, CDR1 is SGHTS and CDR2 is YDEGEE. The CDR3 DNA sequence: TGTGCCAGCAGCTTGGGGGGGGAGGTGTCCTACAATGAGCAGTTCTTC. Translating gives CASSLGGEVSYNEQFF.

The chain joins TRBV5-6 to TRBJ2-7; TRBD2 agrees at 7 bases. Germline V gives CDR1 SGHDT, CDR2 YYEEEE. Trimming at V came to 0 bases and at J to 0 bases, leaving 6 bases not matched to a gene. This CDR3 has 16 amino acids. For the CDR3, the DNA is TGTGCCAGCAGCTTGGTACGGCGGACTAGCTCCTACGAGCAGTACTTC. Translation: CASSLVRRTSSYEQYF. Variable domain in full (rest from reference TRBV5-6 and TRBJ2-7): DAGVTQSPTHLIKTRGQQVTLRCSPKSGHDTVSWYQQALGQGPQFIFQYYEEEERQRGNFPDRFSGHQFPNYSSELNVNALLLGDSALYLCASSLVRRTSSYEQYFGPGTRLTVT.

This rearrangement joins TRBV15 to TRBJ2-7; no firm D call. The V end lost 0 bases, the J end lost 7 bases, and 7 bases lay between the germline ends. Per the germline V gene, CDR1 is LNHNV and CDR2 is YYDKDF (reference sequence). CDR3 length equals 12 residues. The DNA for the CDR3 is TGTGCCACCAGCAGAGATTTGAGGGAGCAGTACTTC. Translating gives CATSRDLREQYF.

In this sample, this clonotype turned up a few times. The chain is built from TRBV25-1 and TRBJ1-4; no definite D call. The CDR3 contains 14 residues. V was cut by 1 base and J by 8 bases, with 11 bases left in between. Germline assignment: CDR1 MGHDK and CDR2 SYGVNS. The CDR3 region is CASSELSAGEKLFF. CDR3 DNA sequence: TGTGCCAGCAGTGAATTGAGCGCCGGGGAAAAACTGTTTTTT.

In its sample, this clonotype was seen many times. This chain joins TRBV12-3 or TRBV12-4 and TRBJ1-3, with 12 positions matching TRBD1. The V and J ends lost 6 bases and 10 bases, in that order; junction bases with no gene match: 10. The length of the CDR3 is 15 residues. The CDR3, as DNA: TGTGCCAGCAGCCGTTCGGGACAGGGGGCCGGGACCATATATTTT. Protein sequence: CASSRSGQGAGTIYF.

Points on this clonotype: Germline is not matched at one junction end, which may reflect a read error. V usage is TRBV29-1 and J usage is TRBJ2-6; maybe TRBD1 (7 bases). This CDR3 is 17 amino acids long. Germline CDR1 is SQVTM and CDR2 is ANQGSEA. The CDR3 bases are TGCAGCGTTGAAATCAGGGGGGATTTTGCTGGGGCCAGCGTCCTGACTTTC. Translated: CSVEIRGDFAGASVLTF. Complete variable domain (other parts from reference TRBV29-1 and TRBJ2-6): SAVISQKPSRDICQRGTSLTIQCQVDSQVTMMFWYRQQPGQSLTLIATANQGSEATYESGFVIDKFPISRPNLTFSTLTVSNMSPEDSSIYLCSVEIRGDFAGASVLTFGAGSRLTVL.

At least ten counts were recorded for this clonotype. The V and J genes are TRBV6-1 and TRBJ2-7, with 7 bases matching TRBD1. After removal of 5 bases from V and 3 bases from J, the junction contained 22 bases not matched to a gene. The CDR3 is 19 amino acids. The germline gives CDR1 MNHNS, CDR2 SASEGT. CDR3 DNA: TGTGCCAGCAGTCCGTCGGGACAGTGGTTAGTGCTCAGCTTCTACGAGCAGTACGTC. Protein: CASSPSGQWLVLSFYEQYV.

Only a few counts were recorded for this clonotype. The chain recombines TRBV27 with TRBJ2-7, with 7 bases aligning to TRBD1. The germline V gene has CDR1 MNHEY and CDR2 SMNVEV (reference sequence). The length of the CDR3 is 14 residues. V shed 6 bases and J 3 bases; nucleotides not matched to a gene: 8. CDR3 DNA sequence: TGTGCCAGCAGCCAAGGGGGCAGGGGCTACGAGCAGTACTTC. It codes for CASSQGGRGYEQYF.

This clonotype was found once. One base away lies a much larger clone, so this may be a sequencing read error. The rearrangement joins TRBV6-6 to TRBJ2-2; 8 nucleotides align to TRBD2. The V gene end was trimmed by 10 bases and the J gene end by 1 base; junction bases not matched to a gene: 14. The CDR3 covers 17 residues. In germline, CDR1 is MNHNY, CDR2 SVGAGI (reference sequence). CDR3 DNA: TGTGCCAACAAAGGCCCAGCGGGGGAGTTGAACACCGGGGAGCTGTTTTTT. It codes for CANKGPAGELNTGELFF.

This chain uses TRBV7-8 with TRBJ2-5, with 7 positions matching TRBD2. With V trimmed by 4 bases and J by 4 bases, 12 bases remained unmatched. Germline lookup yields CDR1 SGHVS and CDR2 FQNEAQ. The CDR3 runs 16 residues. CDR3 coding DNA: TGTGCCAGCAGCTCTTGGGGGGGGAGAAGGGGAGAGACCCAGTACTTC. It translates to CASSSWGGRRGETQYF.

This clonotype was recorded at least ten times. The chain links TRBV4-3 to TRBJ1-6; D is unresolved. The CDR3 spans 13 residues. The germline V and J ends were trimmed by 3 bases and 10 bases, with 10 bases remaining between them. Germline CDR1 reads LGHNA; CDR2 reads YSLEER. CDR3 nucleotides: TGCGCCAGCAGCCATTCCCCTTACTCACCCCTCCACTTT. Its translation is CASSHSPYSPLHF.

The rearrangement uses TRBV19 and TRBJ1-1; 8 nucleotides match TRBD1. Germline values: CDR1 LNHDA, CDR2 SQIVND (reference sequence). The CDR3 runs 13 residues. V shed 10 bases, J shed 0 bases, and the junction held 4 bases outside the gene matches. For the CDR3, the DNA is TGTGCCACCCGGGACAGGTTGAACACTGAAGCTTTCTTT. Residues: CATRDRLNTEAFF.

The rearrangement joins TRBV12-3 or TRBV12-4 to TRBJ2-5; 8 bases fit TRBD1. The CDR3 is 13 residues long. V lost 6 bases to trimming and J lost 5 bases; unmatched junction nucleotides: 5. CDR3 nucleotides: TGTGCCAGCAGCCGACAGGGGAGCGAGACCCAGTACTTC. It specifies CASSRQGSETQYF.

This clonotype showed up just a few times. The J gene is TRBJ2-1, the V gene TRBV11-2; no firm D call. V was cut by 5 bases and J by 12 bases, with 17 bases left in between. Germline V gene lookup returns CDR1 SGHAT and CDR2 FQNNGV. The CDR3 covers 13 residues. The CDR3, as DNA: TGTGCCAGCAGCCCGCCGGGCTTTCGCGGGCAGTTCTTC. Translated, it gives CASSPPGFRGQFF.

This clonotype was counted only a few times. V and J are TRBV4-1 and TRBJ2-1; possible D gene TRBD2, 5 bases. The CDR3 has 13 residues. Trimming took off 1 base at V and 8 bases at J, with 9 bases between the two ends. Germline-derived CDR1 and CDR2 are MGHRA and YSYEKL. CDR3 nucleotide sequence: TGCGCCAGCAGCCAAGTAGGGAGTGATGAGCAGTTCTTC. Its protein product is CASSQVGSDEQFF.

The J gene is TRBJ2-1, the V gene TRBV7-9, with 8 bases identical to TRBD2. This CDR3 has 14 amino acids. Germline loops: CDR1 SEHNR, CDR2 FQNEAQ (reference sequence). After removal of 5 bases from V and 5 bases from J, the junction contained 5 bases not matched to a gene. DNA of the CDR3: TGTGCCAGCAGCCCACGGGAGGGGGACAATGAGCAGTTCTTC. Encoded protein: CASSPREGDNEQFF.

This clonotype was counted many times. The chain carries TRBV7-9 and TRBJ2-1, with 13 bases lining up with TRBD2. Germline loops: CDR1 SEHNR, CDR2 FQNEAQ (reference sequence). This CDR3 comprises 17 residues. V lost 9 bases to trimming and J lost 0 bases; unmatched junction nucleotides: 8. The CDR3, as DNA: TGTGCCAGTCCGACTAGCGGGGGGAACAGCTCCTACAATGAGCAGTTCTTC. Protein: CASPTSGGNSSYNEQFF.

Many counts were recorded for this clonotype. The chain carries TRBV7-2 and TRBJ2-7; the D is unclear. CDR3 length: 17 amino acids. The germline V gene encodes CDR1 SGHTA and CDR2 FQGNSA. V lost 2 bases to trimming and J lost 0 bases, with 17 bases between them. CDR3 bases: TGTGCCAGCAGCTTATACCTAACGGCTAGGAGCTCCTACGAGCAGTACGTC. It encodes CASSLYLTARSSYEQYV.

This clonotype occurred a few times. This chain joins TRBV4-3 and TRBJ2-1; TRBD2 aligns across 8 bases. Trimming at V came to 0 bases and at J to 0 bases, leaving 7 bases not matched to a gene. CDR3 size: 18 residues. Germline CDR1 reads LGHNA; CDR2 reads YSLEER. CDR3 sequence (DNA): TGCGCCAGCAGCCAAGATTTCCTAGCGGGTAGCTCCTACAATGAGCAGTTCTTC. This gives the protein CASSQDFLAGSSYNEQFF.